This TCR beta chain was sequenced during a study of T cells in Graves' hyperthyroidism and ophthalmopathy. V dropped 6 bases and J dropped 5; count of bases not matched to a gene: 17. The CDR3 is 18 amino acids. Germline V gives CDR1 MNHNS, CDR2 SASEGT. Authors of the study amplified TCR beta CDR3 regions from RNA transcripts. HTBI primers were employed in a first-round RT-PCR of the TCR CDR3. TCRdb fed the multiplex PCR reads into MiXCR, producing one record per CDR3 protein. Altogether roughly 350,000 distinct CDR3 sequences are present, around 13% being singletons, with the ten largest covering 20% to 25%. Stable Graves' hyperthyroidism denoted no ophthalmopathy progression over 18 months. It was 10 ml of fresh peripheral blood that supplied the PBMCs.

This sequence originates from a woman between 25 and 40 years old with Graves' hyperthyroidism. The V call is TRBV6-1, the J call TRBJ2-3, with 10 bases fitting TRBD1. Specimen: blood. The CDR3 nucleotides read TGTGCCAGCAGCTCCACCACACCCCCGGGACAGGGGAAAGATACGCAGTATTTT. As protein: CASSSTTPPGQGKDTQYF.